This T cell receptor (beta chain) emerged from a study of radiation and T cells in renal cell carcinoma. For the study at large: Nephrectomy followed 15 Gy stereotactic body radiation by 4 weeks. The study, taken as a whole, reports: Top tumor clonotypes rose in blood 2 weeks post-radiation, then contracted.

For this clone: The antigen is unknown.

Profiled with immunoSEQ multiplex PCR; TCRdb holds only in-frame clones, not every one. Here the sample spans 110,000 to 150,000 clones, roughly 90% being singletons. Time point described: baseline pretreatment blood. Regarding treatment: 15 Gy SBRT to primary tumor, nephrectomy 4 weeks later. After SBRT, blood was collected at 2 and 4 weeks, plus baseline. This renal cell carcinoma was of the clear cell type. The CDR3 consists of 13 residues. Trimming shortened V by 2 bases and J by 6 bases, and 8 bases separated the two germline ends. From germline, CDR1 is MNHNS and CDR2 SASEGT. This TCR came from a woman in her 50s with renal cell carcinoma. The sample was blood, taken from a patient whose treatment included radiotherapy and nephrectomy. The chain has TRBV6-1 and TRBJ1-5; D is uncertain. CDR3 sequence reads: CASSEMGSQPQHF. The CDR3 DNA reads TGTGCCAGCAGTGAAATGGGGTCTCAGCCCCAGCATTTT.